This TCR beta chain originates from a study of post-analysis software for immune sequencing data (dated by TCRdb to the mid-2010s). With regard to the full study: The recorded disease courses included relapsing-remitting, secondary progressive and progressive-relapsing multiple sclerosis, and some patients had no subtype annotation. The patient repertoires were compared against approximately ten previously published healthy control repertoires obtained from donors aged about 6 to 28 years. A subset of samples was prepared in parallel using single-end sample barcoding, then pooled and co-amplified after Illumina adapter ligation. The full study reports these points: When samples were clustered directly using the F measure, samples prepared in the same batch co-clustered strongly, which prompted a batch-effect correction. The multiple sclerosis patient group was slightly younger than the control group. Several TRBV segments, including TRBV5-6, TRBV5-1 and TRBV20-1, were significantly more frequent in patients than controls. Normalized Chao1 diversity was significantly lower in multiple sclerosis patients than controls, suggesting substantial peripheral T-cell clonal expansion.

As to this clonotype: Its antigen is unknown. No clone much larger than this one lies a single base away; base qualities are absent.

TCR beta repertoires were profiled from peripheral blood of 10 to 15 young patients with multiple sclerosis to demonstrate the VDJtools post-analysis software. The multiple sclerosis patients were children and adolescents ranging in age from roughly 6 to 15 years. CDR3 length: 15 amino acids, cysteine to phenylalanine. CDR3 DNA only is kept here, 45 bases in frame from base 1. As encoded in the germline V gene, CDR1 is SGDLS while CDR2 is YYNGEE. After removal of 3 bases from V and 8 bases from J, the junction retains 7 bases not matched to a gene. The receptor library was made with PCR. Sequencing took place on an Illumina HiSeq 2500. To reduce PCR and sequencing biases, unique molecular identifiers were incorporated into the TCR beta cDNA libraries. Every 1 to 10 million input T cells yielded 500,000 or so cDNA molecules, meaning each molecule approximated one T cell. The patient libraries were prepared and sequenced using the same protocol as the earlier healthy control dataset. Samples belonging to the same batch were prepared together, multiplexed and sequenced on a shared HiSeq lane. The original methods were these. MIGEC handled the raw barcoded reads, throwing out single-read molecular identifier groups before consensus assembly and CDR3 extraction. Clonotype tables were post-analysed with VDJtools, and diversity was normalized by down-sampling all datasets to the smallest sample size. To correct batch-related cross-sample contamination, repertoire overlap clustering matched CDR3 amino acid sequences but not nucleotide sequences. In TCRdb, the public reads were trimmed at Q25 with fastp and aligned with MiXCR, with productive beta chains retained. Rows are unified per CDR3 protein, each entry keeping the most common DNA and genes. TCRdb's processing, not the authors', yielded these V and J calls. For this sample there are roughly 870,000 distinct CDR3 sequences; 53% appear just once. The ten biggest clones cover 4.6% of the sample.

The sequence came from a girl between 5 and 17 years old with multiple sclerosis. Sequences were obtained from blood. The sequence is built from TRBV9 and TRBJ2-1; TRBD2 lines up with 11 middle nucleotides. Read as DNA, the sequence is TGTGCCAGCAGCGGAACTAGCGGGAGTATCTATGAGCAGTTCTTC. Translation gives CASSGTSGSIYEQFF. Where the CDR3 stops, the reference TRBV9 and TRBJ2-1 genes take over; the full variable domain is DSGVTQTPKHLITATGQRVTLRCSPRSGDLSVYWYQQSLDQGLQFLIQYYNGEERAKGNILERFSAQQFPDLHSELNLSSLELGDSALYFCASSGTSGSIYEQFFGPGTRLTVL.